These T cell receptor beta chains were read from a single sample in a study of OX40 agonist ivuxolimab in advanced cancers. The data were produced by immunoSEQ multiplex PCR, yet TCRdb's version contains in-frame clones alone and is incomplete. Here the sample spans around 72,000 clones, 65% to 85% being singletons. The sequencing here drew on CD4+ or CD8+ T cells sorted from blood, taken in a trial of the OX40 agonist ivuxolimab. Source of these receptors: an adult with an advanced solid tumor such as melanoma, head and neck, liver or kidney cancer. Each CDR3 is given with its conserved first and last residue. The D gene is left open where the match is weak. Clone size is stated in some rows and not others, as once, few, many or a class when expanded.

TRBV15	NA	TRBD2	TRBJ2-5	CATSRVRGGVALRETQYF	TGTGCCACCAGCAGAGTCCGCGGGGGGGTCGCCCTTCGAGAGACCCAGTACTTC
TRBV7-9	NA	TRBD1	TRBJ2-7	CASSRDRDEQYF	TGTGCCAGCAGCCGGGACAGGGACGAGCAGTACTTC
TRBV5-1	NA	TRBD1	TRBJ2-2	CASGRDSITGELFF	TGCGCCAGCGGCCGGGACAGTATCACCGGGGAGCTGTTTTTT
TRBV5-1	NA	NA	TRBJ2-1	CASSFSGYYNEQFF	TGCGCCAGCAGCTTTAGCGGTTACTACAATGAGCAGTTCTTC
TRBV7-3	NA	TRBD1	TRBJ2-1	CASSSGQGWNEQFF	TGTGCCAGCAGCTCCGGACAGGGGTGGAATGAGCAGTTCTTC
TRBV7-9	NA	TRBD2	TRBJ2-5	CASSLAGTSGRRAQYF	TGTGCCAGCAGCTTAGCAGGGACTAGCGGGAGAAGGGCCCAGTACTTC
TRBV27	many	TRBD1	TRBJ1-2	CASSFYPSPDRCRYGYTF	TGTGCCAGCAGTTTCTACCCCAGCCCGGACAGGTGTAGGTATGGCTACACCTTC
TRBV2	NA	TRBD1	TRBJ2-2	CASIGQATGELFF	TGTGCCAGCATAGGACAGGCCACCGGGGAGCTGTTTTTT
TRBV5-1	NA	NA	TRBJ1-1	CASSPNAISSTEAFF	TGCGCCAGCAGCCCTAATGCTATATCGAGCACTGAAGCTTTCTTT
TRBV6-5	NA	TRBD2	TRBJ2-7	CASSYSIWGGTYEQYF	TGTGCCAGCAGTTACTCGATATGGGGGGGTACCTACGAGCAGTACTTC
TRBV11-2	NA	TRBD2	TRBJ2-7	CASTPSAGGQYEQYF	TGTGCCAGCACCCCCTCGGCGGGGGGGCAATACGAGCAGTACTTC
TRBV7-3	NA	TRBD2	TRBJ2-7	CASSLTGTSGVDEQYF	TGTGCCAGCAGCTTAACCGGGACTAGCGGGGTGGACGAGCAGTACTTC
TRBV5-6	NA	NA	TRBJ2-7	CASSPGTRVYEQYF	TGTGCCAGCAGCCCCGGGACCCGGGTGTACGAGCAGTACTTC
TRBV5-1	NA	NA	TRBJ2-2	CASSSAGQPNTGELFF	TGCGCCAGCAGCTCGGCCGGACAGCCGAACACCGGGGAGCTGTTTTTT
TRBV7-8	medium-sized	NA	TRBJ1-1	CASSLTANTEAFF	TGTGCCAGCAGCTTGACAGCGAACACTGAAGCTTTCTTT
TRBV14	NA	NA	TRBJ2-5	CASSQLLETQYF	TGTGCCAGCAGCCAATTACTAGAGACCCAGTACTTC
TRBV6-6	NA	NA	TRBJ2-7	CASLKGQGFHEQYF	TGTGCCAGCTTGAAAGGGCAGGGGTTCCACGAGCAGTACTTC
TRBV7-6	NA	TRBD1	TRBJ1-5	CASSLGAGGHQPQHF	TGTGCCAGCAGCTTAGGGGCAGGGGGGCATCAGCCCCAGCATTTT
TRBV18	NA	TRBD1	TRBJ2-6	CASSRGQGDSAGANVLTF	TGTGCCAGCTCACGGGGACAGGGGGATTCAGCTGGGGCCAACGTCCTGACTTTC
TRBV29-1	NA	NA	TRBJ2-6	CSVGEGTLSGANVLTF	TGCAGCGTTGGAGAAGGAACACTCTCTGGGGCCAACGTCCTGACTTTC
TRBV6-4	NA	TRBD2	TRBJ2-1	CASSLAGGQSSYNEQFF	TGTGCCAGCAGTTTAGCGGGAGGTCAGAGCTCCTACAATGAGCAGTTCTTC
TRBV5-1	NA	TRBD1	TRBJ1-2	CASSSDGQDGGYTF	TGCGCCAGCAGCTCAGACGGACAGGACGGAGGCTACACCTTC
TRBV2	NA	NA	TRBJ2-2	CASSEQGRYTGELFF	TGTGCCAGCAGTGAACAGGGGAGGTACACCGGGGAGCTGTTTTTT
TRBV7-6	NA	NA	TRBJ1-4	CASSLGGFAEKLFF	TGTGCCAGCAGCTTAGGGGGATTTGCTGAAAAACTGTTTTTT
TRBV19	NA	NA	TRBJ2-4	CASGVAGGNGIQYF	TGTGCCAGTGGGGTAGCAGGCGGGAACGGCATTCAGTACTTC